The clone carrying this TCR beta chain was seen only a few times. Its antigen is not known. The data belong to a study of identical twins. Study-wide results and limits: The study based its conclusions on cross-sectional statistical analysis and did not follow the same donors. Modeled out-of-frame TCR alpha sharing in monozygotic twins fell below observed levels.

TCRdb independently ran MiXCR on the 5' RACE reads; one entry per CDR3 protein. The sample lists 700,000 to 950,000 distinct CDR3 sequences; around 12% were seen once. The sample was also linked to a second study, of yellow fever vaccine responses in identical twins. From that paper: As reported, the vaccine T cell response of twins seemed partly convergent and partly personalized.

This clonotype was obtained from a young woman in good health. Sequenced input: PBMCs.

CDR3 sequence: CSVEVQGAGGYTF. The DNA of the CDR3 is TGCAGCGTTGAGGTCCAGGGGGCTGGTGGCTACACCTTC. The gene calls are TRBV29-1 and TRBJ1-2, with 8 bases identical to TRBD1. The V segment lost 3 bases and the J segment 7 bases; nucleotides outside the gene matches: 7. The CDR3 runs 13 residues. Per germline, CDR1 SQVTM and CDR2 ANQGSEA.